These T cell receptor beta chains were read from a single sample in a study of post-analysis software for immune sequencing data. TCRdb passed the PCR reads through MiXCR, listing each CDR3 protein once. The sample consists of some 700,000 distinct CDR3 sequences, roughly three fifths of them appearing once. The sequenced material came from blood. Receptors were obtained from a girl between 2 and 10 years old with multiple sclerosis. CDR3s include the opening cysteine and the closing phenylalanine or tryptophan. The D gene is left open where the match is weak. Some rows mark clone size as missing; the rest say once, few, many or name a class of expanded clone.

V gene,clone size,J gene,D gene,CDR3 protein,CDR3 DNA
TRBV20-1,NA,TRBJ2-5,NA,CSATEGLLQETQYF,TGCAGTGCCACCGAGGGGCTGTTACAAGAGACCCAGTACTTC
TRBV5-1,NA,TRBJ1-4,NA,CASSLGKSEKLFF,TGCGCCAGCAGCTTGGGAAAGTCTGAAAAACTGTTTTTT
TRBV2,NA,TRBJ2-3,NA,CAKGADTQYF,TGTGCCAAAGGGGCAGATACGCAGTATTTT
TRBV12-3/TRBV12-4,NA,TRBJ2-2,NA,CASSLLRGGELFF,TGTGCCAGCAGTCTTCTCCGCGGCGGGGAGCTGTTTTTT
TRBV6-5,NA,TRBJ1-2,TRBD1,CASSYSRGQGRHYGYTF,TGTGCCAGCAGTTACTCGAGGGGACAGGGACGACACTATGGCTACACCTTC
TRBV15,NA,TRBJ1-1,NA,CATSRDDSLNTEAFF,TGTGCCACCAGCAGAGACGACTCGCTGAACACTGAAGCTTTCTTT
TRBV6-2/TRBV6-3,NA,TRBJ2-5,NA,CASSYELGTQYF,TGTGCCAGCAGTTACGAGCTGGGGACCCAGTACTTC
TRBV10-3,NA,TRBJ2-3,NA,CAIRSRDTQYF,TGTGCCATCCGTTCGAGGGATACGCAGTATTTT
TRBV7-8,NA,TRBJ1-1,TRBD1,CASSLAQGQGFEAFF,TGTGCCAGCAGCTTAGCGCAGGGACAGGGCTTTGAAGCTTTCTTT
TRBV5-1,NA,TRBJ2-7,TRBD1,CASSLPGTGPHEQYF,TGCGCCAGCAGCTTACCCGGGACAGGTCCTCACGAGCAGTACTTC
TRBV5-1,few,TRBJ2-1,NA,CASNSGSYNEQFF,TGCGCCAGCAACAGTGGCTCCTACAATGAGCAGTTCTTC
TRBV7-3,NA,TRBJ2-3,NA,CASSSWGADTQYF,TGTGCCAGCAGCTCATGGGGCGCAGATACGCAGTATTTT
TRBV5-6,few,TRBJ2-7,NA,CASSLGLPSPYEQYF,TGTGCCAGCAGCTTGGGGCTACCCTCCCCATACGAGCAGTACTTC
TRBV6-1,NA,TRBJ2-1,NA,CASGSGGRAGEQFF,TGTGCCAGCGGCAGCGGAGGACGGGCGGGTGAGCAGTTCTTC
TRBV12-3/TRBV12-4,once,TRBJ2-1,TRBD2,CASSLSGGNYNEQFF,TGTGCCAGCAGTCTTAGCGGGGGGAACTACAATGAGCAGTTCTTC
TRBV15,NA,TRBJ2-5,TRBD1,CATSTGTVQETQYF,TGTGCCACCAGCACCGGGACAGTCCAAGAGACCCAGTACTTC
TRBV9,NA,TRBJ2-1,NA,CASSVGGIHNEQFF,TGTGCCAGCAGCGTTGGGGGTATCCACAATGAGCAGTTCTTC
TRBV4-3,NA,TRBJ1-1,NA,CASSQTINTEAFF,TGCGCCAGCAGCCAAACAATTAACACTGAAGCTTTCTTT
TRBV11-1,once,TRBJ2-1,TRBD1,CASSPGTGTGWGNEQFF,TGTGCCAGCAGCCCAGGGACAGGGACAGGGTGGGGAAATGAGCAGTTCTTC
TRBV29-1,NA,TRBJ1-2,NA,CSVDPIANYGYTF,TGCAGCGTTGACCCGATAGCTAACTATGGCTACACCTTC
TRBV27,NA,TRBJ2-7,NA,CASSTKAPWEGASYEQYF,TGTGCCAGCAGTACTAAGGCCCCCTGGGAAGGGGCGTCCTACGAGCAGTACTTC
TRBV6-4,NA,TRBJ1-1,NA,CASSDSKRGTEAFF,TGTGCCAGCAGTGACTCGAAAAGGGGGACTGAAGCTTTCTTT
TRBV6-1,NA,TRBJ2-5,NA,CASVDGALQETQYF,TGTGCCAGCGTCGATGGAGCGCTACAAGAGACCCAGTACTTC
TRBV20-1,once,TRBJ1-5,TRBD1,CSAGGTGDNQPQHF,TGCAGTGCCGGGGGGACAGGGGACAATCAGCCCCAGCATTTT
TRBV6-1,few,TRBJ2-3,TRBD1,CASTPGQGSTDTQYF,TGTGCCAGCACCCCGGGACAGGGCAGCACAGATACGCAGTATTTT
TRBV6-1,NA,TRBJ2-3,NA,CASSEAGTPPQDTQYF,TGTGCCAGCAGTGAAGCGGGGACGCCACCACAAGATACGCAGTATTTT
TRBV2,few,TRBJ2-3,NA,CASSEGRDTQYF,TGTGCCAGCAGTGAGGGGCGGGATACGCAGTATTTT
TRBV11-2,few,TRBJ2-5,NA,CASSLVRRRETQYF,TGTGCCAGCAGCTTAGTACGGAGGCGTGAGACCCAGTACTTC
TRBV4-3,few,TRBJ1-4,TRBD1,CASSQDKDRGHEKLFF,TGCGCCAGCAGCCAAGATAAGGACAGGGGGCATGAAAAACTGTTTTTT
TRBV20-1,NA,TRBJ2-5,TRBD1,CSATRGLETQYF,TGCAGTGCTACCAGGGGGCTGGAGACCCAGTACTTC
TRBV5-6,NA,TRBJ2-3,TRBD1,CASSFQGTGATQYF,TGTGCCAGCAGCTTCCAAGGGACAGGGGCGACGCAGTATTTT
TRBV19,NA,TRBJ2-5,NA,CASSPMGTEGTQYF,TGTGCCAGTAGCCCCATGGGGACCGAGGGGACCCAGTACTTC
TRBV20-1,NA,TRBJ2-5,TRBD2,CSARDYGGAYNQETQYF,TGCAGTGCTAGAGATTACGGGGGGGCGTATAACCAAGAGACCCAGTACTTC
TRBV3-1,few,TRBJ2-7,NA,CASSQVPPDEQYF,TGTGCCAGCAGCCAAGTCCCCCCCGACGAGCAGTACTTC
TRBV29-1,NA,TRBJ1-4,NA,CSVAATPTNEKRFF,TGCAGCGTTGCCGCGACCCCAACTAATGAAAAACGGTTTTTT
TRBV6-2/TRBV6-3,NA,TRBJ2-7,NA,CASSGWEHEQYF,TGTGCCAGCAGCGGGTGGGAGCATGAGCAGTACTTC
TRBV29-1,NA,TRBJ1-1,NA,CSVDVFGGAEAFF,TGCAGCGTTGACGTCTTCGGGGGCGCTGAAGCTTTCTTT
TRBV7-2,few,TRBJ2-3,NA,CASTSPPVDTQYF,TGTGCTAGCACCTCCCCCCCGGTAGATACGCAGTATTTT
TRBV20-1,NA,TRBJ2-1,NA,CSAGTLYNEQFF,TGCAGTGCCGGGACACTCTACAATGAGCAGTTCTTC
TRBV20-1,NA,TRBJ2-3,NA,CSARDRQGTDTQYF,TGCAGTGCTAGAGATCGGCAGGGCACAGATACGCAGTATTTT
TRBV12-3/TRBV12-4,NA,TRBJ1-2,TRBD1,CASSKGAGYGYTF,TGTGCCAGCAGTAAGGGGGCTGGCTATGGCTACACCTTC